Given below is one T cell receptor beta chain in context. Its antigen is unidentified. The data derive from a study of cytotoxic CD8 clonotypes in ibrutinib-treated CLL. Study-level background: Response samples came after a median 12 months of treatment, range 6 to 36. The study, taken as a whole, reports: Clonality rose at ibrutinib response and fell back toward baseline at progression.

TCRdb keeps only in-frame clones here, not all; method: immunoSEQ multiplex PCR. The data show about 130,000 clones, 84% seen once. Libraries of TCR beta were made from approximately 2 micrograms of genomic DNA that came from cryopreserved PBMCs. The TCR sequence derives from a human donor with chronic lymphocytic leukemia. The sequencing used PBMCs, collected after 24 months of ibrutinib treatment.

The CDR3 nucleotides read TGTGCCAGCAGCGTAGGTTTGTTGGGCAGAGAGAACACTGAAGCTTTCTTT. The encoded protein is CASSVGLLGRENTEAFF. This sequence joins TRBV9 and TRBJ1-1; D uncertain. The CDR3 runs 17 residues. The V and J ends lost 0 bases and 1 base respectively, with 16 bases between them. The germline CDR1 and CDR2 sequences are SGDLS and YYNGEE.